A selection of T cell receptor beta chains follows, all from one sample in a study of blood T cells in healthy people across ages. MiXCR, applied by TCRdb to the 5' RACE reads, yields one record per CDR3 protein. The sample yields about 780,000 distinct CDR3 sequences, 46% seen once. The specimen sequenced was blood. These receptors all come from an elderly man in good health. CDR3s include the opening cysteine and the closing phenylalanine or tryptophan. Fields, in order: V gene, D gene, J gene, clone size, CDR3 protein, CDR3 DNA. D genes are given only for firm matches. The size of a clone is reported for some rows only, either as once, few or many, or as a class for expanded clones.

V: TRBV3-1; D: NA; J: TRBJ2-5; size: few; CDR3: CASSQSSGETQYF; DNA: TGTGCCAGCAGCCAATCTTCAGGAGAGACCCAGTACTTC
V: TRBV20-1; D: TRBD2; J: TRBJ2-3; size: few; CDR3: CSAQGGLAGATDTQYF; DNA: TGCAGTGCCCAGGGGGGTTTAGCGGGAGCTACAGATACGCAGTATTTT
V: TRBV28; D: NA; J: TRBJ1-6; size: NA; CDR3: CASSLLEGGAISPLHF; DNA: TGTGCCAGCAGTTTATTGGAAGGGGGTGCCATATCACCCCTCCACTTT
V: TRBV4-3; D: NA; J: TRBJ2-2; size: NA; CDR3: CASSRGDSNTGELFF; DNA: TGCGCCAGCAGCCGGGGAGACTCGAACACCGGGGAGCTGTTTTTT
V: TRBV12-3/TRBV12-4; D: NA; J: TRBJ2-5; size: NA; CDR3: CASSPALETQYF; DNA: TGTGCCAGCAGCCCCGCCCTAGAGACCCAGTACTTC
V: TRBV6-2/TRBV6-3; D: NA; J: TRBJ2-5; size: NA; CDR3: CASRLVGQETQYF; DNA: TGTGCCAGCAGGCTGGTAGGCCAAGAGACCCAGTACTTC
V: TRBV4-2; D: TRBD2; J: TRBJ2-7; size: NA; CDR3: CASSQDRLAGYEQYF; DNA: TGTGCCAGCAGCCAAGATCGGCTAGCGGGGTACGAGCAGTACTTC
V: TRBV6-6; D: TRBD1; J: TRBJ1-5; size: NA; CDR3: CASSLPQGAGNQPQHF; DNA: TGTGCCAGCAGCCTTCCACAGGGGGCGGGCAATCAGCCCCAGCATTTT
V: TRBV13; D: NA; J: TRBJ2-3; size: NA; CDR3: CASSLREAQYF; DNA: TGTGCCAGCAGCTTACGCGAGGCGCAGTATTTT
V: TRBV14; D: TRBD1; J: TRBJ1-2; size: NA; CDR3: CASSQVPGQGVGGYTF; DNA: TGTGCCAGCAGCCAAGTCCCGGGACAGGGGGTTGGAGGCTACACCTTC
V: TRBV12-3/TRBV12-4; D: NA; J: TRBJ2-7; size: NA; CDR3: CVSSDRDMSYEQYF; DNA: TGTGTCAGCAGTGACCGGGACATGTCCTACGAGCAGTACTTC
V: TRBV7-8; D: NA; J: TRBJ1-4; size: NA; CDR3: CASSLGYESRFTEKLFF; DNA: TGTGCCAGCAGCTTAGGTTACGAGTCACGGTTTACTGAAAAACTGTTTTTT
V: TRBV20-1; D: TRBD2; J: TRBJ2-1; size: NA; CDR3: CSAREVGLAGMRISYNEQFF; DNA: TGCAGTGCTAGAGAGGTGGGCCTAGCGGGAATGAGGATCTCCTACAATGAGCAGTTCTTC
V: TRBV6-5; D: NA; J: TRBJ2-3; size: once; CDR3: CASSYRGSPTDTQYF; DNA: TGTGCCAGCAGTTACCGGGGGTCACCCACAGATACGCAGTATTTT
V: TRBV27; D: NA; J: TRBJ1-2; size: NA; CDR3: CASSYEGNYGYTF; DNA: TGTGCCAGCAGTTATGAGGGGAACTATGGCTACACCTTC
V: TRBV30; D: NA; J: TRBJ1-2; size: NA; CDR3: CAWSVQAVAYGYTF; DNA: TGTGCCTGGAGTGTACAGGCGGTAGCCTATGGCTACACCTTC
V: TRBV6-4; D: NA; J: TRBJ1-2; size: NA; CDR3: CASSDAGTYGYTF; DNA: TGTGCCAGCAGTGACGCAGGGACCTATGGCTACACCTTC
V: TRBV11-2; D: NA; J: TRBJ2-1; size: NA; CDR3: CASSLGPINEQFF; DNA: TGTGCCAGCAGCTTAGGGCCAATCAATGAGCAGTTCTTC
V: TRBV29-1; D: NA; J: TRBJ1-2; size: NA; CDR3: CSVPGDGYTF; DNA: TGCAGCGTACCAGGGGACGGCTACACCTTC
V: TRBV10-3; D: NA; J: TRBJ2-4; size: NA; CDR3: CAISRQAGDGINIQYF; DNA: TGTGCCATCAGTAGACAGGCGGGGGACGGAATAAACATTCAGTACTTC